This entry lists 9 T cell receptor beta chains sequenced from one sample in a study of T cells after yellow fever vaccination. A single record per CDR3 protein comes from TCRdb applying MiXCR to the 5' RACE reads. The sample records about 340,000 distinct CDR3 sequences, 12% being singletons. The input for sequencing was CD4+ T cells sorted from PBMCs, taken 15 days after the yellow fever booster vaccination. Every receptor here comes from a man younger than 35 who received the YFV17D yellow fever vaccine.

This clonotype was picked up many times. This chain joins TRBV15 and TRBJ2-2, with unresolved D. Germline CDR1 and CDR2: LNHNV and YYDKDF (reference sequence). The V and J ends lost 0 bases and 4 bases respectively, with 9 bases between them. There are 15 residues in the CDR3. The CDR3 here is CATSRDITFTGELFF. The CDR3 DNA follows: TGTGCCACCAGCAGAGATATAACATTCACCGGGGAGCTGTTTTTT. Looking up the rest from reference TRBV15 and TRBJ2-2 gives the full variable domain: DAMVIQNPRYQVTQFGKPVTLSCSQTLNHNVMYWYQQKSSQAPKLLFHYYDKDFNNEADTPDNFQSRRPNTSFCFLDIRSPGLGDTAMYLCATSRDITFTGELFFGEGSRLTVL.

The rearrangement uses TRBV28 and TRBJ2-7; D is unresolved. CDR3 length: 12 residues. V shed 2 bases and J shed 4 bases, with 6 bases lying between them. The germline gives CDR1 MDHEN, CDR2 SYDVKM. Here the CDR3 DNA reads TGTGCCAGCAGTTTAATGGGTTACGAGCAGTACGTC. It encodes CASSLMGYEQYV.

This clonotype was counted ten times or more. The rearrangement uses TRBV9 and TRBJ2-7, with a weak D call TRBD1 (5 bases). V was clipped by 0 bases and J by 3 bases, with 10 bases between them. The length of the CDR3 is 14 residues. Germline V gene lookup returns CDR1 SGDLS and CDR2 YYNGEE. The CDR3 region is CASSVGPDSYEQYF. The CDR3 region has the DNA TGTGCCAGCAGCGTAGGCCCCGACAGCTACGAGCAGTACTTC.

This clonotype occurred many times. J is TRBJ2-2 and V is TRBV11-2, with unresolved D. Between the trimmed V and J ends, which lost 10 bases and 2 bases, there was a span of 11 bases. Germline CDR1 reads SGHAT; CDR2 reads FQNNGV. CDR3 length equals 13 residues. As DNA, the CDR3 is TGTGCCACCGCCTGGGGTAACACCGGGGAGCTGTTTTTT. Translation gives CATAWGNTGELFF.

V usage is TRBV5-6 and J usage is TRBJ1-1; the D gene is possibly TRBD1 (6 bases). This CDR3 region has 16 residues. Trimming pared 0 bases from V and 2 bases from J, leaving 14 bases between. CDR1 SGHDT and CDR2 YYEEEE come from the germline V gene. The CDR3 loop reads CASSLAQGYLNTEAFF. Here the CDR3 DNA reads TGTGCCAGCAGCTTGGCTCAGGGGTATCTAAACACTGAAGCTTTCTTT.

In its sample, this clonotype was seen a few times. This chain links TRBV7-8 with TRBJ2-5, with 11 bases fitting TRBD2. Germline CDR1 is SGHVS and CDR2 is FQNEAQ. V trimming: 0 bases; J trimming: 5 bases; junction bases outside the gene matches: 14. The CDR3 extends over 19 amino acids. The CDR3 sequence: CASSLAPSGGYTLRETQYF. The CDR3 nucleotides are TGTGCCAGCAGCTTAGCGCCTAGCGGGGGGTATACCCTCCGGGAGACCCAGTACTTC.

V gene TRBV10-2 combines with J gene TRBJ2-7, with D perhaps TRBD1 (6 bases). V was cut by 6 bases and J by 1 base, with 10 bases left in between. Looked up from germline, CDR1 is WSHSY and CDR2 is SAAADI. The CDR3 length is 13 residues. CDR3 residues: CASRQGRSYEQYV. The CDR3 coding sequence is TGCGCCAGCAGGCAGGGGAGATCCTACGAGCAGTACGTC.

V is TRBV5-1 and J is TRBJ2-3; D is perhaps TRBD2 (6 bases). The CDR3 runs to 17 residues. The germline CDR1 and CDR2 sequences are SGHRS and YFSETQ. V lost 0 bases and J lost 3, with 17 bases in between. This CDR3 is CASSLDPRGAGTDTQYF. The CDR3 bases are TGCGCCAGCAGCTTGGACCCACGCGGGGCCGGTACAGATACGCAGTATTTT.

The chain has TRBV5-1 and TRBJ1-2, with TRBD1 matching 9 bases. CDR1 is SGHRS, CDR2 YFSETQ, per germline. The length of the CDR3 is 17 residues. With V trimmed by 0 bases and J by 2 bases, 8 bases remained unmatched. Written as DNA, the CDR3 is TGCGCCAGCAGCTTGGAGGACAGGGGATGGCAGAACTATGGCTACACCTTC. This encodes CASSLEDRGWQNYGYTF. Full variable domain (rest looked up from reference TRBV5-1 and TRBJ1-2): KAGVTQTPRYLIKTRGQQVTLSCSPISGHRSVSWYQQTPGQGLQFLFEYFSETQRNKGNFPGRFSGRQFSNSRSEMNVSTLELGDSALYLCASSLEDRGWQNYGYTFGSGTRLTVV.